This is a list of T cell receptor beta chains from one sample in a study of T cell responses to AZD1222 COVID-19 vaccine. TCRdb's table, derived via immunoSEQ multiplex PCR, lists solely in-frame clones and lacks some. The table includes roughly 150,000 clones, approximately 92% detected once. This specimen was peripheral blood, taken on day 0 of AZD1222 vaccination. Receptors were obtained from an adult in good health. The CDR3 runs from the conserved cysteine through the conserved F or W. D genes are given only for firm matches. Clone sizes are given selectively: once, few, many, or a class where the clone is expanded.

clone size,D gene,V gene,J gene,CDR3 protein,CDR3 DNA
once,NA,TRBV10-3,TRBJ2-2,CAISETSFGEAGELFF,TGTGCCATCAGTGAGACTAGTTTTGGGGAAGCCGGGGAGCTGTTTTTT
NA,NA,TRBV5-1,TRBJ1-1,CASSPPGVGGGAFF,TGCGCCAGCAGCCCCCCAGGGGTAGGCGGGGGAGCTTTCTTT
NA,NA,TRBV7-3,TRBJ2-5,CASSLAPSSETQYF,TGTGCCAGCAGCTTAGCCCCCAGTTCAGAGACCCAGTACTTC
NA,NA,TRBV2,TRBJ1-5,CASTSLEGIQQPQHF,TGTGCCAGCACCTCACTAGAGGGGATACAACAGCCCCAGCATTTT
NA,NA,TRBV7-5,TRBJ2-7,CARSLGKSGRESEQYF,TGTGCCAGAAGCTTAGGTAAGAGTGGGCGGGAGAGCGAGCAGTACTTC
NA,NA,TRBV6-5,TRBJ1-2,CASSTRPGNNHGYTF,TGTGCCAGCAGTACCCGGCCGGGCAATAATCATGGCTACACCTTC
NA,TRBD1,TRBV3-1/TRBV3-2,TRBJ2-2,CASRPTGGANTGELFF,TGTGCCAGCAGACCGACAGGGGGCGCGAACACCGGGGAGCTGTTTTTT
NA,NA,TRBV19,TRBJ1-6,CASSSGRGNSPLHF,TGTGCCAGTAGTAGCGGACGGGGTAATTCACCCCTCCACTTT
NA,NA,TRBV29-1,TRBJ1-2,CSVDQSGEDGYTF,TGCAGCGTTGACCAATCAGGTGAAGATGGCTACACCTTC
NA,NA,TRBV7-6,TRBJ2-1,CASSLWSYNEQFF,TGTGCCAGCAGCTTATGGAGCTACAATGAGCAGTTCTTC
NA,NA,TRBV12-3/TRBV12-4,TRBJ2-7,CASSLVSYEQYF,TGTGCCAGCAGTCTTGTCTCCTACGAGCAGTACTTC
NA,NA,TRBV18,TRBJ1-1,CASSPNGNTEAFF,TGTGCCAGCTCACCAAATGGGAACACTGAAGCTTTCTTT
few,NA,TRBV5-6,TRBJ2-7,CASHSLGGSAYEQYF,TGTGCCAGCCACTCCCTTGGCGGGTCCGCCTACGAGCAGTACTTC
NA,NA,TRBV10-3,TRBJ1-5,CAISEGRGRSNQPQHF,TGTGCCATCAGTGAGGGAAGGGGTCGTAGCAATCAGCCCCAGCATTTT
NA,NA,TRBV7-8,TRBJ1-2,CASSLVSRVPNYGYTF,TGTGCCAGCAGCTTAGTGAGCAGGGTACCTAACTATGGCTACACCTTC
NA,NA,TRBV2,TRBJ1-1,CASSLGGAEAFF,TGTGCCAGCAGTCTTGGCGGAGCGGAAGCTTTCTTT
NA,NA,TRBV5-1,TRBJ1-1,CASTAGREGAEAFF,TGCGCCAGCACCGCCGGCAGGGAGGGGGCTGAAGCTTTCTTT
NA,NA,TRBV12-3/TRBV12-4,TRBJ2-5,CACARELQETQYF,TGTGCCTGCGCCCGGGAGCTCCAAGAGACCCAGTACTTC
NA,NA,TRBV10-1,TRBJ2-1,CASSAASVYNEQFF,TGCGCCAGCAGCGCCGCTAGCGTATACAATGAGCAGTTCTTC
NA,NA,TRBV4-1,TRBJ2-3,CASSQAARAPWTDTQYF,TGCGCCAGCAGCCAAGCAGCCCGGGCCCCATGGACAGATACGCAGTATTTT
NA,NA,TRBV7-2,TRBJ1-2,CASSSGVGDLGYTF,TGTGCCAGCAGCTCGGGGGTGGGGGATTTGGGCTACACCTTC
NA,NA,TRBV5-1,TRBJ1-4,CASRLAGTNEKLFF,TGCGCCAGCAGACTAGCCGGGACTAATGAAAAACTGTTTTTT
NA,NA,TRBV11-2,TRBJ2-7,CASSLTQTLRSYEQYF,TGTGCCAGCAGCTTAACTCAAACCCTGCGCTCCTACGAGCAGTACTTC
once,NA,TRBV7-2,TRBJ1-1,CASSLYLQVMNTEAFF,TGTGCCAGCAGCTTATACTTGCAGGTCATGAACACTGAAGCTTTCTTT
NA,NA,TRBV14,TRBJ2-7,CASSQDRAGAPYEQYF,TGTGCCAGCAGCCAAGATCGGGCAGGGGCCCCCTACGAGCAGTACTTC
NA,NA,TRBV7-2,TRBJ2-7,CASSLGYGASYEQYF,TGTGCCAGCAGCTTAGGCTACGGGGCTTCCTACGAGCAGTACTTC
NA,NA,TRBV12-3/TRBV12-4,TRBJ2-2,CASSLGMAGELFF,TGTGCCAGCAGTTTGGGTATGGCCGGGGAGCTGTTTTTT
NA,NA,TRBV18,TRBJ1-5,CASSPQAADQPQHF,TGTGCCAGCTCACCACAGGCAGCTGATCAGCCCCAGCATTTT
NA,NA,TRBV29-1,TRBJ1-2,CSVEDREAGYGYTF,TGCAGCGTTGAAGATAGGGAGGCAGGCTATGGCTACACCTTC
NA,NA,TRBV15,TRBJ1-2,CATSRDSGYTF,TGTGCCACCAGCAGAGATAGTGGCTACACCTTC
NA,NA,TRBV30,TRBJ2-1,CAWSVTRTMYNEQFF,TGTGCCTGGAGTGTCACTAGGACCATGTACAATGAGCAGTTCTTC
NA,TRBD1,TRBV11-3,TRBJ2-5,CASSLLTGQGETQYF,TGTGCCAGCAGCTTATTAACGGGACAGGGTGAGACCCAGTACTTC
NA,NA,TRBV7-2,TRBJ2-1,CASSLGGRGTEQFF,TGTGCCAGCAGCTTAGGGGGTAGGGGCACTGAGCAGTTCTTC
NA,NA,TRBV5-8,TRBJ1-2,CASSLRGGYTF,TGTGCCAGCAGCCTTAGGGGGGGCTACACCTTC
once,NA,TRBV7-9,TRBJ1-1,CASSTDSGTEAFF,TGTGCCAGCAGCACCGACAGCGGGACTGAAGCTTTCTTT
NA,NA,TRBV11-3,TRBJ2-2,CASSPSGKGTGELFF,TGTGCCAGCAGCCCATCTGGTAAAGGCACCGGGGAGCTGTTTTTT
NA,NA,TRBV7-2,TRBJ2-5,CASSLGSQETQYF,TGTGCCAGCAGCTTGGGTTCCCAAGAGACCCAGTACTTC